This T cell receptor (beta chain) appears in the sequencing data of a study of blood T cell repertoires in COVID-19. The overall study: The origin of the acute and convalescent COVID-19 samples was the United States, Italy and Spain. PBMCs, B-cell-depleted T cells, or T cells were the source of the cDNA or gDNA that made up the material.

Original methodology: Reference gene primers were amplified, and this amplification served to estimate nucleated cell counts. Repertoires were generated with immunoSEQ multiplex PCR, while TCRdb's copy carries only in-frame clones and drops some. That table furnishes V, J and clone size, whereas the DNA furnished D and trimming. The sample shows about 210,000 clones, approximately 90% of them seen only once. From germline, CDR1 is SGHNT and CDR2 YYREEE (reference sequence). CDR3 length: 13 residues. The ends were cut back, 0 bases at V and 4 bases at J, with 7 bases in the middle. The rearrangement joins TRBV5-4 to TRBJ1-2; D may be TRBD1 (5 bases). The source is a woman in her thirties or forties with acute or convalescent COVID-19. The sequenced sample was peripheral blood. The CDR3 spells CASSLEGSYGYTF. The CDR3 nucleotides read TGTGCCAGCAGCTTGGAGGGGTCCTATGGCTACACCTTC. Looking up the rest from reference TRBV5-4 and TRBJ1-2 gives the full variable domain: ETGVTQSPTHLIKTRGQQVTLRCSSQSGHNTVSWYQQALGQGPQFIFQYYREEENGRGNFPPRFSGLQFPNYSSELNVNALELDDSALYLCASSLEGSYGYTFGSGTRLTVV.